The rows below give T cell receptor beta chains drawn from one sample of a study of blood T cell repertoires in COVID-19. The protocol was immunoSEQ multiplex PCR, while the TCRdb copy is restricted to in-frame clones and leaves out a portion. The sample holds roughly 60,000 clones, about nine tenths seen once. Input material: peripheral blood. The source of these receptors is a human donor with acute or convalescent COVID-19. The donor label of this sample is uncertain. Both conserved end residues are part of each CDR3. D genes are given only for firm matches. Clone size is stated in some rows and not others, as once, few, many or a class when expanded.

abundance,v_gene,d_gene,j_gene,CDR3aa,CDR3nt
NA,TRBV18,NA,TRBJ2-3,CASSPAGSWGSTDTQYF,TGTGCCAGCTCACCAGCCGGGTCGTGGGGCTCCACAGATACGCAGTATTTT
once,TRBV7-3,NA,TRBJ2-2,CASSLTGVPGELFF,TGTGCCAGCAGCTTAACAGGGGTCCCCGGGGAGCTGTTTTTT
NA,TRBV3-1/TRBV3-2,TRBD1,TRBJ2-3,CASSRQGGDTQYF,TGTGCCAGCAGCCGACAGGGGGGAGATACGCAGTATTTT
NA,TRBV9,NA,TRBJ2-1,CASSVGRGSYNEQFF,TGTGCCAGCAGCGTAGGGAGGGGCTCCTACAATGAGCAGTTCTTC
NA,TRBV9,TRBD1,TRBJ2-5,CASSAMGQGTQTQYF,TGTGCCAGCAGCGCGATGGGACAGGGGACACAGACCCAGTACTTC
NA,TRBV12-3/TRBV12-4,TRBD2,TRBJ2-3,CASRPAGGDTQYF,TGTGCCAGCAGGCCAGCGGGGGGAGATACGCAGTATTTT
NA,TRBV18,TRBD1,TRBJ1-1,CASSHPGQGRTEAFF,TGTGCCAGCTCACATCCGGGACAGGGGCGGACTGAAGCTTTCTTT
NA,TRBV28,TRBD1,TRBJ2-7,CATGTGGYEQYF,TGTGCCACCGGGACAGGGGGCTACGAGCAGTACTTC
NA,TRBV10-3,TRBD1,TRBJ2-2,CAISLRTGDTGELFF,TGTGCCATCAGTTTACGGACAGGTGATACCGGGGAGCTGTTTTTT
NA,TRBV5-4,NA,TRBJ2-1,CASSLERYNEQFF,TGTGCCAGCAGCTTGGAGCGATACAATGAGCAGTTCTTC
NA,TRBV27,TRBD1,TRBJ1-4,CASSHRGATNEKLFF,TGTGCCAGCAGCCACAGGGGAGCAACTAATGAAAAACTGTTTTTT
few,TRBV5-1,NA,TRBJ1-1,CASSSAEVGGKTEAFF,TGCGCCAGCAGCTCGGCGGAGGTGGGTGGGAAAACTGAAGCTTTCTTT
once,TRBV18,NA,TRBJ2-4,CASSPSVSGAKNIQYF,TGTGCCAGCTCACCTTCCGTTAGTGGAGCCAAAAACATTCAGTACTTC
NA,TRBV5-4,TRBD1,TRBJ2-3,CASSFANRGRDTQYF,TGTGCCAGCAGCTTCGCTAACAGGGGGAGGGATACGCAGTATTTT